What follows are 20 T cell receptor beta chains derived from one specimen sequenced in a study of blood T cell repertoires in COVID-19. The data were produced by immunoSEQ multiplex PCR, yet TCRdb's version contains in-frame clones alone and is incomplete. This table holds 100,000 to 150,000 clones, approximately 79% found once. The sequenced material came from peripheral blood. These receptors originate from a man aged 45-65 years with acute or convalescent COVID-19.

With respect to this clone: Distinct nucleotide sequences in the sample also encode this CDR3. The chain couples TRBV10-1 to TRBJ1-1; 7 nucleotides align to TRBD1. Looked up from germline, CDR1 is WNHNN and CDR2 is SYGVQD (reference sequence). There are 13 residues in the CDR3. The junction had 3 bases not matched to a gene; V was cut back by 4 bases and J by 4 bases. The CDR3 protein is CASSGNRGTEAFF. DNA for the CDR3: TGCGCCAGCAGTGGAAACAGGGGCACTGAAGCTTTCTTT.

V usage is TRBV29-1 and J usage is TRBJ1-1; weak D call: TRBD1 (5 bases). V shed 7 bases and J shed 1 base, with 13 bases lying between them. Germline V CDR1 and CDR2: SQVTM, ANQGSEA. The CDR3 runs 13 residues. The CDR3: CSGAQVPNTEAFF. The CDR3 region has the DNA TGCAGCGGGGCACAGGTTCCGAACACTGAAGCTTTCTTT.

The CDR3 spells CASSQDSNQPQHF. CDR3 DNA: TGTGCCAGCAGCCAGGACAGTAATCAGCCCCAGCATTTT. V usage is TRBV7-3 and J usage is TRBJ1-5, with D maybe TRBD1 (6 bases). CDR1 SGHTA and CDR2 FQGTGA come from the germline V gene. The V gene lost 5 bases and the J gene lost 4 bases, with 9 bases spanning the gap. There are 13 residues in the CDR3.

This chain links TRBV2 with TRBJ2-7, with D hard to call. V was pared by 4 bases and J by 2 bases, with 9 bases between. The CDR3 has 13 residues. Per the germline V gene, CDR1 is SNHLY and CDR2 is FYNNEI. The CDR3 coding sequence is TGTGCCAGCAGTGCATCAGTAACCTACGAGCAGTACTTC. Residues: CASSASVTYEQYF.

The genes are TRBV25-1 and TRBJ1-2; TRBD1 is a possible D gene (5 bases). The CDR3 covers 14 residues. Trimming took off 1 base at V and 5 bases at J, with 11 bases between the two ends. Germline CDR1 reads MGHDK; CDR2 reads SYGVNS. The CDR3 sequence: CASSESGLKYGYTF. In nucleotides, the CDR3 is TGTGCCAGCAGTGAATCGGGACTTAAGTATGGCTACACCTTC.

The chain has TRBV10-3 and TRBJ2-2; a weak D match, TRBD2 (6 bases). Germline V gene sequence: CDR1 ENHRY, CDR2 SYGVKD. V lost 8 bases and J 3 bases, leaving 19 bases between the germline ends. The CDR3 extends over 16 amino acids. The CDR3 protein is CAIGGRGTSDTGELFF. CDR3 coding DNA: TGTGCCATCGGTGGGCGGGGTACTTCGGACACCGGGGAGCTGTTTTTT.

This clone has more than one count but fewer than ten. The V gene is TRBV20-1, the J gene TRBJ1-1; 7 positions match TRBD1. Trimming removed 7 bases from V and 4 bases from J; junction bases left unmatched: 3. This CDR3 region has 11 residues. CDR1 and CDR2 from the germline V gene are DFQATT and SNEGSKA (reference sequence). The CDR3 sequence: CSVRDSTEAFF. The CDR3 DNA sequence: TGCAGTGTCAGGGACAGCACTGAAGCTTTCTTT.

The chain combines TRBV6-5 with TRBJ2-5, with D tentatively TRBD2 (5 bases). V lost 5 bases, J lost 3 bases, and 13 bases lay in between. This CDR3 spans 14 amino acids. Germline CDR1 reads MNHEY; CDR2 reads SVGAGI. Here the CDR3 DNA reads TGTGCCAGCAGTAACCCGCCCGGGGAAGAGACCCAGTACTTC. As protein: CASSNPPGEETQYF.

The V gene is TRBV4-1, the J gene TRBJ2-7, with 7 nucleotides matching TRBD2. V lost 6 bases and J lost 0; bases outside the gene matches: 8. This CDR3 has 15 amino acids. Germline V gene data show CDR1 as MGHRA and CDR2 as YSYEKL. The CDR3 loop is CASRPVGGTSYEQYF. DNA for the CDR3: TGCGCCAGCAGACCGGTCGGGGGGACCTCCTACGAGCAGTACTTC.

The chain uses TRBV25-1 and TRBJ2-1, with 12 nucleotides matching TRBD2. Germline trimming cut 3 bases from V and 10 bases from J; bases unmatched to any gene: 16. The CDR3 length is 18 residues. In germline, CDR1 is MGHDK, CDR2 SYGVNS. The CDR3: CASSDALAGGPRGYEQFF. Here the CDR3 DNA reads TGTGCCAGCAGTGATGCCCTAGCGGGAGGGCCAAGAGGATACGAGCAGTTCTTC. Using reference TRBV25-1 and TRBJ2-1 for the parts outside the CDR3, the full variable domain is EADIYQTPRYLVIGTGKKITLECSQTMGHDKMYWYQQDPGMELHLIHYSYGVNSTEKGDLSSESTVSRIRTEHFPLTLESARPSHTSQYLCASSDALAGGPRGYEQFFGPGTRLTVL.

The chain links TRBV2 to TRBJ2-5; 10 positions agree with TRBD1. The CDR3 has 14 amino acids. The germline gives CDR1 SNHLY, CDR2 FYNNEI. V shed 6 bases and J 1 base; nucleotides not matched to a gene: 2. CDR3 coding DNA: TGTGCCAGCAGCTGGACAGGGGGCCAAGAGACCCAGTACTTC. Translated, it gives CASSWTGGQETQYF.

This clone is a singleton in its sample. The CDR3 nucleotides are TGCGCCAGCAGCCAAGATTGGAGCCCGGGGAGCTCTGGGGCCAACGTCCTGACTTTC. Protein product: CASSQDWSPGSSGANVLTF. The chain couples TRBV4-1 to TRBJ2-6, with D tentatively TRBD2 (5 bases). CDR1 MGHRA and CDR2 YSYEKL come from the germline V gene. CDR3 length: 19 amino acids. V lost 0 bases and J lost 0, with 15 bases in between.

The J gene is TRBJ1-5, the V gene TRBV27; 7 bases agree with TRBD1. V trimming: 5 bases; J trimming: 7 bases; junction bases outside the gene matches: 2. This CDR3 is 12 amino acids long. Germline V CDR1 and CDR2: MNHEY, SMNVEV (reference sequence). The CDR3, as DNA: TGTGCCAGCAGTACCAGGGGGCAGCCCCAGCATTTT. As protein: CASSTRGQPQHF.

The CDR3 loop reads CASSQEGSSYNEQFF. The CDR3 nucleotides read TGTGCCAGCAGCCAAGAAGGGAGCTCCTACAATGAGCAGTTCTTC. This rearrangement joins TRBV14 to TRBJ2-1; the D gene is possibly TRBD2 (5 bases). Germline CDR1 SGHDN, CDR2 FVKESK. The CDR3 extends over 15 amino acids. Trimming took off 0 bases at V and 0 bases at J, with 6 bases between the two ends.

The chain links TRBV19 to TRBJ2-5; no clear D gene. Germline CDR1 is LNHDA and CDR2 is SQIVND (reference sequence). Deletions cut 3 bases from V and 5 bases from J, with 4 bases between. There are 11 residues in the CDR3. CDR3 in DNA: TGTGCCAGTAGTATCGCGGAGACCCAGTACTTC. Translated: CASSIAETQYF.

The genes are TRBV7-3 and TRBJ2-7, with D tentatively TRBD1 (6 bases). Deletions cut 5 bases from V and 5 bases from J, with 16 bases between. Germline assignment: CDR1 SGHTA and CDR2 FQGTGA. The CDR3 covers 14 residues. As DNA, the CDR3 is TGTGCCAGCAGCGCGAAACAGGGAAGGAACGAGCAGTACTTC. It is translated as CASSAKQGRNEQYF.

CDR3 DNA: TGTGCCAGCAGCGGAGGCGGGATCTCCTACGAGCAGTACTTC. Residues: CASSGGGISYEQYF. The chain employs TRBV7-9 and TRBJ2-7; D might be TRBD2 (6 bases). Trimming shortened V by 5 bases and J by 0 bases, and 11 bases separated the two germline ends. In germline, CDR1 is SEHNR, CDR2 FQNEAQ (reference sequence). The CDR3 contains 14 residues.

This chain links TRBV5-4 with TRBJ2-4, with TRBD2 matching 13 bases. CDR1 and CDR2 from the germline V gene are SGHNT and YYREEE (reference sequence). The CDR3 consists of 18 residues. V trimming: 3 bases; J trimming: 3 bases; junction bases outside the gene matches: 9. The CDR3 region has the DNA TGTGCCAGCAGCTCAACTAGCGGGGGGGCCTGGGACAAAAACATTCAGTACTTC. It yields the protein CASSSTSGGAWDKNIQYF.

This clone was counted a few times. The chain employs TRBV27 and TRBJ1-2; 7 nucleotides align to TRBD1. Per germline, CDR1 MNHEY and CDR2 SMNVEV (reference sequence). The CDR3 has 13 residues. Unmatched junction bases numbered 4, after V lost 4 bases and J lost 5 bases. CDR3 sequence: CASSSTGEYGYTF. CDR3 in DNA: TGTGCCAGCAGTTCTACAGGGGAGTATGGCTACACCTTC.

In its sample, this clone was seen once. The rearrangement links TRBV5-8 to TRBJ1-5; a weak D match, TRBD1 (5 bases). V dropped 0 bases and J dropped 7 bases, with 8 bases sitting between them. Per germline, CDR1 SGHTS and CDR2 YDEGEE. This CDR3 region has 13 residues. CDR3 protein: CASSLDTGQPQHF. CDR3 in DNA: TGTGCCAGCAGCTTGGACACAGGACAGCCCCAGCATTTT.